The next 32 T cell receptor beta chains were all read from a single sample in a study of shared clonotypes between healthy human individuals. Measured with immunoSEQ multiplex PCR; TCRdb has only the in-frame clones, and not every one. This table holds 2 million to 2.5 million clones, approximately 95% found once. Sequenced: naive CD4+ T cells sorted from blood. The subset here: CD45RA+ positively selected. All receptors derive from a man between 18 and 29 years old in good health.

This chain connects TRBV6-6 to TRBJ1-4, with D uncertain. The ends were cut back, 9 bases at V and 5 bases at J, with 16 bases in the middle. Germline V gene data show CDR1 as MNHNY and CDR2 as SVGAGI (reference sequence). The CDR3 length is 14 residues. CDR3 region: CASSLGGMNEKLFF. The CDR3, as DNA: TGTGCCAGTTCTCTAGGTGGGATGAATGAAAAACTGTTTTTT.

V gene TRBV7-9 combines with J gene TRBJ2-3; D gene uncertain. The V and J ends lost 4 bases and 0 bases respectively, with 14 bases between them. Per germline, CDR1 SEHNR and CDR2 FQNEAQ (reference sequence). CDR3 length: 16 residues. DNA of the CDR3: TGTGCCAGCAGCTCACTCATATGGGCTAGCACAGATACGCAGTATTTT. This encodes CASSSLIWASTDTQYF.

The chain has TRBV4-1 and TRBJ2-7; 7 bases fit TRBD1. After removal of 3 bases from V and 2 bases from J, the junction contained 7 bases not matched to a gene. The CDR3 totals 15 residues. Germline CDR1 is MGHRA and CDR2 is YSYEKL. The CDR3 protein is CASSHMGQSPYEQYF. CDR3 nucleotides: TGCGCCAGCAGCCACATGGGACAGTCACCCTACGAGCAGTACTTC.

The CDR3 DNA reads as TGTGCCAGCAGCGTAACAGGATGGGGCTACACCTTC. This gives the protein CASSVTGWGYTF. V usage is TRBV9 and J usage is TRBJ1-2; the D gene is possibly TRBD1 (5 bases). CDR3 length equals 12 residues. Germline V gene lookup returns CDR1 SGDLS and CDR2 YYNGEE. The ends were cut back, 1 base at V and 8 bases at J, with 9 bases in the middle.

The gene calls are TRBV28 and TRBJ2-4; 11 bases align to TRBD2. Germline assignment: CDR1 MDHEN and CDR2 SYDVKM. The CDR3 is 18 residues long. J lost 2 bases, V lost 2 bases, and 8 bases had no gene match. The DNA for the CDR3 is TGTGCCAGCAGTTTACATTCTGGACTAGCGGGCACCAAAAACATTCAGTACTTC. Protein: CASSLHSGLAGTKNIQYF.

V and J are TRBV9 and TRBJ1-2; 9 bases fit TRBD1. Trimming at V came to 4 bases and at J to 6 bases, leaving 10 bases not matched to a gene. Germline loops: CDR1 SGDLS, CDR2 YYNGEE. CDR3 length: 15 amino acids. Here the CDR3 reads CASSLGQGLYDGYTF. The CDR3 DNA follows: TGTGCCAGCAGCCTGGGACAGGGTTTGTACGATGGCTACACCTTC.

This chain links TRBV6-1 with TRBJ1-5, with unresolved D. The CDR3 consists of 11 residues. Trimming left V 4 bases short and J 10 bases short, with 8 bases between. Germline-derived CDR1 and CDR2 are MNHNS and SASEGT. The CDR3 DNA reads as TGTGCCAGCAGTGTAAGCGGCCCCCAGCATTTT. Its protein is CASSVSGPQHF.

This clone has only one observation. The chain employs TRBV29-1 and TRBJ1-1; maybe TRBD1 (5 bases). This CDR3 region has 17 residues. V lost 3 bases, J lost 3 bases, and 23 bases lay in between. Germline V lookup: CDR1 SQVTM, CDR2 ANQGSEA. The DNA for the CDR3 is TGCAGCGTTGAGAGGTTTAGTCGGACAACCCCTTACACTGAAGCTTTCTTT. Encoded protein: CSVERFSRTTPYTEAFF.

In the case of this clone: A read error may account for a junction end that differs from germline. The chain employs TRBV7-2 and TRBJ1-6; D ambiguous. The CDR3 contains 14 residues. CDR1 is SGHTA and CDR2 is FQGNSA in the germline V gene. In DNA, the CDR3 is TGTGCCAGCAGCTTTAGATCCTCTAATTCACCCCTCCACTTT. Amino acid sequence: CASSFRSSNSPLHF. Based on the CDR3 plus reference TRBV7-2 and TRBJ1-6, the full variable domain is GAGVSQSPSNKVTEKGKDVELRCDPISGHTALYWYRQSLGQGLEFLIYFQGNSAPDKSGLPSDRFSAERTGGSVSTLTIQRTQQEDSAVYLCASSFRSSNSPLHFGNGTRLTVT.

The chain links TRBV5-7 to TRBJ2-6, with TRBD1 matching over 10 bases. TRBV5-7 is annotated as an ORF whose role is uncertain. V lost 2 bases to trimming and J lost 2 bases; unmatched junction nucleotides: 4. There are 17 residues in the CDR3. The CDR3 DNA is TGTGCCAGCAGCTTAAAGACAGGGGGCACTGGGGCCAACGTCCTGACTTTC. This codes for CASSLKTGGTGANVLTF.

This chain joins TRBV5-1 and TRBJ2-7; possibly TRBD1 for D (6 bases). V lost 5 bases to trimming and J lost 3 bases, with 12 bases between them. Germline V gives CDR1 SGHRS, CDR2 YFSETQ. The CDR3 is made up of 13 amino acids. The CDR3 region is CASRTGEGYEQYF. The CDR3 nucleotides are TGCGCCAGCAGGACAGGAGAAGGCTACGAGCAGTACTTC.

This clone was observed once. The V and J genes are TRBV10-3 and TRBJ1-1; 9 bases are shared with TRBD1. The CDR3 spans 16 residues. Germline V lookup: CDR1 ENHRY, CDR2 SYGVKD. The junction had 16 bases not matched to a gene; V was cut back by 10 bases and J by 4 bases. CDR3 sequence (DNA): TGTGCCACCGGACACCCCCGGACAGGGGCCCCCACTGAAGCTTTCTTT. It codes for CATGHPRTGAPTEAFF.

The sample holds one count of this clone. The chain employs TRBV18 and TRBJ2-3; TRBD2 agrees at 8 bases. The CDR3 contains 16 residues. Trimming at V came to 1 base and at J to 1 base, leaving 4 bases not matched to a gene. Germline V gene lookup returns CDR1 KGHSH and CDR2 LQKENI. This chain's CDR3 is CASSPRKAGGTDTQYF. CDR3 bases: TGTGCCAGCTCACCACGCAAAGCGGGGGGCACAGATACGCAGTATTTT.

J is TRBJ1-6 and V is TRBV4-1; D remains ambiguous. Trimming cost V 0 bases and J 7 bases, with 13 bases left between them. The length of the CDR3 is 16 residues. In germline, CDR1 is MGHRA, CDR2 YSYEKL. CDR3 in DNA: TGCGCCAGCAGCCAAGACCGTGCGGTGGCAAATTCACCCCTCCACTTT. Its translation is CASSQDRAVANSPLHF.

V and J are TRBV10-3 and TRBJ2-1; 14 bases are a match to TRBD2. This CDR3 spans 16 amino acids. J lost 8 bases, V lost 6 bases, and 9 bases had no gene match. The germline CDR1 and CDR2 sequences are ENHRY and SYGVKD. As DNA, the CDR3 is TGTGCCATCAGCCAACTCGGGACTAGCGGGGGCGATGAGCAGTTCTTC. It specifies CAISQLGTSGGDEQFF.

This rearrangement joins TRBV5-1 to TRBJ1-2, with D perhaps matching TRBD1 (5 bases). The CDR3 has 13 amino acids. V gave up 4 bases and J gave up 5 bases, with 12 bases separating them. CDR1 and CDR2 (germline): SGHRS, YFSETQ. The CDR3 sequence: CASSVDRPYGYTF. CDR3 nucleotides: TGCGCCAGCAGCGTAGACAGACCTTATGGCTACACCTTC.

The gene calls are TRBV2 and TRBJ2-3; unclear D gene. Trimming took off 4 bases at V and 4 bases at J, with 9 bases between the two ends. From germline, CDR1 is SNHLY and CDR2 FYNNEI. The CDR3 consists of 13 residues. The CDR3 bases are TGTGCCAGCAGTGTTTACGGCGCAGATACGCAGTATTTT. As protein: CASSVYGADTQYF.

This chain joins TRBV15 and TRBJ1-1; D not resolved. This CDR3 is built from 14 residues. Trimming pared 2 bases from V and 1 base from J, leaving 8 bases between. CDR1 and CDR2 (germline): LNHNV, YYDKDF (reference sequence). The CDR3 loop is CATSRSPGNTEAFF. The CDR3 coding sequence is TGTGCCACCAGCAGAAGTCCGGGGAACACTGAAGCTTTCTTT.

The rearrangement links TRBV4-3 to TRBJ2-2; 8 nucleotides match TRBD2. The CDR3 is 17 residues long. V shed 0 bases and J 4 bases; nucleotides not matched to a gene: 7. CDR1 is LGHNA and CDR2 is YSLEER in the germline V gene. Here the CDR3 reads CASSQDHREGGTGELFF. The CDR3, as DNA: TGCGCCAGCAGCCAAGATCACCGGGAGGGCGGCACCGGGGAGCTGTTTTTT.

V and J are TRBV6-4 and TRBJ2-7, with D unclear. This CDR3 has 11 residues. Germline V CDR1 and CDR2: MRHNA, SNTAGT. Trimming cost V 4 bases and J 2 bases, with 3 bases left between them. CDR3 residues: CASSVPYEQYF. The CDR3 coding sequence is TGTGCCAGCAGTGTCCCCTACGAGCAGTACTTC.

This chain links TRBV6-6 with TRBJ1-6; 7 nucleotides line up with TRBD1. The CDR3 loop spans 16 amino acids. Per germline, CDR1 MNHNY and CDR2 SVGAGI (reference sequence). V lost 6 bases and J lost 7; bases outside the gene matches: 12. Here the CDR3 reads CASSDRASVPNSPLHF. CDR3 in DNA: TGTGCCAGCAGCGACAGGGCCTCGGTCCCAAATTCACCCCTCCACTTT.

Here the CDR3 DNA reads TGTGCCAGCAGTTTCGATAGGGGAGCAACGCATCAGCCCCAGCATTTT. Residues: CASSFDRGATHQPQHF. The V gene is TRBV28, the J gene TRBJ1-5; the D gene is possibly TRBD1 (5 bases). V was clipped by 3 bases and J by 5 bases, with 17 bases between them. Germline V lookup: CDR1 MDHEN, CDR2 SYDVKM. The CDR3 is made up of 16 amino acids.

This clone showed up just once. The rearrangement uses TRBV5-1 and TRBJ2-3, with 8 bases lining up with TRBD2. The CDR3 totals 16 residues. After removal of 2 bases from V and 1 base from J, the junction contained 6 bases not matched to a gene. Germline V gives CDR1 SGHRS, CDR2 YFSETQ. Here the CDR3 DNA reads TGCGCCAGCAGCTTAGCGGGAGTTTCCCGCACAGATACGCAGTATTTT. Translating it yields CASSLAGVSRTDTQYF.

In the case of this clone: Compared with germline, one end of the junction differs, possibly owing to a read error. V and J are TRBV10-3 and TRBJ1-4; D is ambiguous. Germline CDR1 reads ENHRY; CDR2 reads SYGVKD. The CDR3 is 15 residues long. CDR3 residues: CAISESSVTTEKLFF. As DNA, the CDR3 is TGTGCCATCAGTGAATCATCCGTCACTACTGAAAAACTGTTTTTT.

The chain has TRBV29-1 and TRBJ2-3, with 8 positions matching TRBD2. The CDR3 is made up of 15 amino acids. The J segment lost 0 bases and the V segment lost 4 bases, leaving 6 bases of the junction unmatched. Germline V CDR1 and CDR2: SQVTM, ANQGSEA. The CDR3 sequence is CSVGLASGSTDTQYF. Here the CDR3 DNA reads TGCAGCGTTGGGTTAGCTAGCGGGAGCACAGATACGCAGTATTTT.

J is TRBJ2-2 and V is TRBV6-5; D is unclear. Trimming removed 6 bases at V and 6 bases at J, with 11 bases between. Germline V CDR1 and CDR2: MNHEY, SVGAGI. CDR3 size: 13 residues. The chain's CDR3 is CASRSQKAGELFF. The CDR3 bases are TGTGCCAGCAGGTCCCAAAAGGCCGGGGAGCTGTTTTTT.

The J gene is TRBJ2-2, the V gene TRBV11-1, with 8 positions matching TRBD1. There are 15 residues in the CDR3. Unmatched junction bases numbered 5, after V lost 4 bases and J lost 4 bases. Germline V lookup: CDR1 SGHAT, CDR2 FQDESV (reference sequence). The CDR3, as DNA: TGTGCCAGCAGCTCCCGGGACAGGCGCACCGGGGAGCTGTTTTTT. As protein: CASSSRDRRTGELFF.

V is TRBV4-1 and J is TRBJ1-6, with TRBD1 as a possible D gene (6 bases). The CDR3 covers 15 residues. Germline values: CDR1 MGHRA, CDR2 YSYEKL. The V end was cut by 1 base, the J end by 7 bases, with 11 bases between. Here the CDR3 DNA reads TGCGCCAGCAGCCAAGGCCAGGGGCTAAATTCACCCCTCCACTTT. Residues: CASSQGQGLNSPLHF.

The CDR3 nucleotides read TGTGCCAGCAGCTCTAGACTGGGTGGTACCGGGGAGCTGTTTTTT. Protein: CASSSRLGGTGELFF. The chain employs TRBV7-9 and TRBJ2-2; no clear D gene. The V gene lost 4 bases and the J gene lost 5 bases, with 14 bases spanning the gap. The CDR3 consists of 15 residues. Per germline, CDR1 SEHNR and CDR2 FQNEAQ (reference sequence).

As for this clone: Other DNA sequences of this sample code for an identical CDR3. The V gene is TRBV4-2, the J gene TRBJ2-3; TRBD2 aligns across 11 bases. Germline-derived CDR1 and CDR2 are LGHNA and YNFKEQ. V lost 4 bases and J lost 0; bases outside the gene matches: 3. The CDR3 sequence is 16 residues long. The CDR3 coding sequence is TGTGCCAGCAGCCCGAGACTAGCGGGGAGCACAGATACGCAGTATTTT. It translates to CASSPRLAGSTDTQYF.

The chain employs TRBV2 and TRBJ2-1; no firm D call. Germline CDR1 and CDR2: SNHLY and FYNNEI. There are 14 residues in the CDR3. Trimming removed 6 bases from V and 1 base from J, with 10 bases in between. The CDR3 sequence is CASSYSMSYNEQFF. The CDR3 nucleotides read TGTGCCAGCAGCTACTCGATGTCCTACAATGAGCAGTTCTTC.

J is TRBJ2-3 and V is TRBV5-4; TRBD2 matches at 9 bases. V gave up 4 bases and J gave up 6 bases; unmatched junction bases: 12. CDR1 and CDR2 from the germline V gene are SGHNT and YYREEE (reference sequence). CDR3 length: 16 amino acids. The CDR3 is CASSHAPLAGTDTQYF. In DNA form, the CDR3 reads TGTGCCAGCAGCCACGCCCCTCTAGCGGGGACGGATACGCAGTATTTT.